The 14 T cell receptor beta chains below all came from one sample that was sequenced in a study of blood T cell repertoires in COVID-19. Profiling relied on immunoSEQ multiplex PCR, and the TCRdb table lists in-frame clones only, not all of them. The profile shows roughly 100,000 clones, over 75% of them singletons. The sequenced material came from peripheral blood. These TCRs come from a human donor in a cohort sampled during active or convalescent COVID-19.

The sample holds many counts of this clone. Other DNA variants within this sample encode the same CDR3. J is TRBJ2-2 and V is TRBV28; TRBD2 is a possible D gene (6 bases). In germline, CDR1 is MDHEN, CDR2 SYDVKM. The V and J ends lost 3 bases and 0 bases respectively, with 8 bases between them. This CDR3 is built from 15 residues. CDR3 residues: CASSLTGANTGELFF. As DNA, the CDR3 is TGTGCCAGCAGTTTGACGGGGGCGAACACCGGGGAGCTGTTTTTT.

This sequence joins TRBV21-1 and TRBJ1-2. TRBV21-1 is a recognized pseudogene. The CDR3 has 13 residues. The CDR3 reads CASSTRVRRGYTF. The CDR3 DNA sequence: TGTGCCAGCAGCACCCGGGTCCGTCGGGGCTACACCTTC.

In DNA form, the CDR3 reads TGTGCCACCACCCTAACACCCGGCGGAGTCAACACCATATATTTT. Encoded protein: CATTLTPGGVNTIYF. V gene TRBV6-5 combines with J gene TRBJ1-3; D call uncertain. Looked up from germline, CDR1 is MNHEY and CDR2 is SVGAGI. Trimming pared 10 bases from V and 7 bases from J, leaving 23 bases between. CDR3 size: 15 residues.

The chain recombines TRBV6-6 with TRBJ1-1, with unresolved D. CDR3 length: 14 residues. V was pared by 2 bases and J by 5 bases, with 12 bases between. Looked up from germline, CDR1 is MNHNY and CDR2 is SVGAGI (reference sequence). The CDR3 nucleotides read TGTGCCAGCAGTTACGACGGGGATGAAACTGAAGCTTTCTTT. Its protein product is CASSYDGDETEAFF.

V and J are TRBV3-1 (or the pseudogene TRBV3-2) and TRBJ2-1, with D possibly TRBD2 on 7 matching bases. The CDR3 covers 15 residues. Germline lookup yields CDR1 LGHDT and CDR2 YNNKEL (reference sequence). Trimming shortened V by 4 bases and J by 6 bases, and 16 bases separated the two germline ends. The CDR3 coding sequence is TGTGCCAGCAGCCTGGAACGGGGGGCCAGCAATGAGCAGTTCTTC. Its translation: CASSLERGASNEQFF.

The rearrangement joins TRBV5-1 to TRBJ2-7; D not resolved. V dropped 0 bases and J dropped 7 bases, with 11 bases sitting between them. Germline CDR1 SGHRS, CDR2 YFSETQ. This CDR3 contains 13 residues. The CDR3 DNA is TGCGCCAGCAGCTTGGCAGGTGGGTTTGAGCAGTACTTC. It is translated as CASSLAGGFEQYF.

As for this clone: At one boundary the junction diverges from the germline segment, which might be a read error. The chain has TRBV7-2 and TRBJ2-1, with 7 nucleotides matching TRBD1. This CDR3 has 11 amino acids. The germline CDR1 and CDR2 sequences are SGHTA and FQGNSA. The DNA of the CDR3 is TGTGCCAGCAGATTCACAGGGGAGCGGTTCTTC. Residues: CASRFTGERFF.

The chain employs TRBV2 and TRBJ1-5; 7 bases match TRBD1. The CDR3 loop spans 16 amino acids. Trimming removed 6 bases from V and 0 bases from J; junction bases left unmatched: 8. Germline loops: CDR1 SNHLY, CDR2 FYNNEI. Here the CDR3 reads CASSYAGTVSNQPQHF. DNA for the CDR3: TGTGCCAGCAGCTACGCAGGGACAGTTAGCAATCAGCCCCAGCATTTT.

This chain's CDR3 is CASSQGARSEAFF. The CDR3 nucleotides are TGTGCCAGCAGCCAAGGGGCGAGGTCTGAAGCTTTCTTT. This chain joins TRBV9 and TRBJ1-1; possibly TRBD1 for D (5 bases). The V end was cut by 4 bases, the J end by 6 bases, with 13 bases between. CDR3 length: 13 amino acids. Germline V gives CDR1 SGDLS, CDR2 YYNGEE. Filled out from reference TRBV9 and TRBJ1-1, the complete variable domain reads DSGVTQTPKHLITATGQRVTLRCSPRSGDLSVYWYQQSLDQGLQFLIQYYNGEERAKGNILERFSAQQFPDLHSELNLSSLELGDSALYFCASSQGARSEAFFGQGTRLTVV.

The chain uses TRBV9 and TRBJ2-1, with 9 bases that match TRBD1. With 4 bases clipped from V and 6 bases from J, the junction kept 14 bases outside the gene matches. CDR1 is SGDLS, CDR2 YYNGEE, per germline. This CDR3 has 17 residues. The CDR3 region is CASSIDYPGTGTNEQFF. CDR3 in DNA: TGTGCCAGCAGCATCGACTACCCCGGGACAGGGACCAATGAGCAGTTCTTC.

The rearrangement joins TRBV7-7 to TRBJ1-2, with a tentative D call TRBD1 (6 bases). With 3 bases removed from V and 2 bases from J, the gap between germline ends came to 13 bases. Per the germline V gene, CDR1 is SSHAT and CDR2 is FNYEAQ (reference sequence). The CDR3 loop spans 15 amino acids. The CDR3 DNA follows: TGTGCCAGCAGCTTGGGTCCAGGGGTGAACTATGGCTACACCTTC. Amino acids: CASSLGPGVNYGYTF.

Regarding this clone: Other DNA sequences of this sample code for an identical CDR3. The chain uses TRBV12-3 or TRBV12-4 and TRBJ2-1; no reliable D call. V was cut by 5 bases and J by 7 bases, with 3 bases left in between. The CDR3 runs to 10 residues. The CDR3: CASSRNEQFF. CDR3 sequence (DNA): TGTGCCAGCAGTCGGAATGAGCAGTTCTTC.

The rearrangement links TRBV11-3 to TRBJ1-4; D gene ambiguous. Germline values: CDR1 SGHNT, CDR2 YENEEA. Between the trimmed V and J ends, which lost 5 bases and 8 bases, there was a span of 12 bases. The CDR3 consists of 13 residues. The CDR3 loop reads CASSPGIPEKLFF. The CDR3 coding sequence is TGTGCCAGCAGCCCGGGAATTCCCGAAAAACTGTTTTTT.

The chain combines TRBV11-2 with TRBJ2-5; 8 bases agree with TRBD1. V shed 6 bases and J 2 bases; nucleotides not matched to a gene: 11. Germline values: CDR1 SGHAT, CDR2 FQNNGV. This CDR3 comprises 16 residues. CDR3 region: CASRGQQGGRQETQYF. Here the CDR3 DNA reads TGTGCCAGCAGAGGGCAACAGGGGGGACGTCAAGAGACCCAGTACTTC.